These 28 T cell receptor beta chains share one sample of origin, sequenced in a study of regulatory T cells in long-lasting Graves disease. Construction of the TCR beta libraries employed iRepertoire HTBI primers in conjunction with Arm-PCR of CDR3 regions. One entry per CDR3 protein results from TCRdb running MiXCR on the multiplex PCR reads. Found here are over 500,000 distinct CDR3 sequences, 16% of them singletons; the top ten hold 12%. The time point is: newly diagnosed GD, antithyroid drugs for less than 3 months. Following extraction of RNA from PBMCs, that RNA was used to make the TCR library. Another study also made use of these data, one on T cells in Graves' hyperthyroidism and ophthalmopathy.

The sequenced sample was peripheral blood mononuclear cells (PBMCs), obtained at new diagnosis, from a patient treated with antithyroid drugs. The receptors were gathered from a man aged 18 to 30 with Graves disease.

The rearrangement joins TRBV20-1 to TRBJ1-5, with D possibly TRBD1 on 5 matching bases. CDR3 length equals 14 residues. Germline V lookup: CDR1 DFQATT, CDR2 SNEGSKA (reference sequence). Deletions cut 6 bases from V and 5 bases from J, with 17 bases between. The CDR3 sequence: CSAPTSVGHQPQHF. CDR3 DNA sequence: TGCAGTGCCCCGACCTCAGTGGGGCATCAGCCCCAGCATTTT.

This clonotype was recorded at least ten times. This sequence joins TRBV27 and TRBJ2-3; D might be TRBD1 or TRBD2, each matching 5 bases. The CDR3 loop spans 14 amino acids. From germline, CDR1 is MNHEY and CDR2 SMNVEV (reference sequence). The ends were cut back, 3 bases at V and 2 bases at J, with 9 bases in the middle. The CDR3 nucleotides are TGTGCCAGCAGTTTTGTCGGGGCCACAGATACGCAGTATTTT. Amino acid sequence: CASSFVGATDTQYF.

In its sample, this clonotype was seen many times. The CDR3 DNA is TGTGCCAGCCCAAGGGCTAGCGGGGGCACAGATACGCAGTATTTT. Its protein product is CASPRASGGTDTQYF. V usage is TRBV27 and J usage is TRBJ2-3; 9 bases are a match to TRBD2. The CDR3 contains 15 residues. CDR1 MNHEY and CDR2 SMNVEV come from the germline V gene (reference sequence). J gave up 1 base and V 8 bases, and 7 bases lay outside the gene matches.

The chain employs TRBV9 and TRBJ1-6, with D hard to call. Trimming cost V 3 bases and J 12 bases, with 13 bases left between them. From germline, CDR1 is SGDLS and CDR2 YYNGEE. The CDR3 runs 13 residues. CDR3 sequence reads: CASSAIRSGPLHF. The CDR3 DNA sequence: TGTGCCAGCAGCGCAATCCGCTCGGGACCCCTCCACTTT.

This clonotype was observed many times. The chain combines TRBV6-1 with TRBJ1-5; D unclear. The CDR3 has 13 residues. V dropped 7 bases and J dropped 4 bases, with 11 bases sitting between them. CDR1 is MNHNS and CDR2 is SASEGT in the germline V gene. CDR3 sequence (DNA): TGTGCCAGCACGGCTAATCCGAATCAGCCCCAGCATTTT. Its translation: CASTANPNQPQHF.

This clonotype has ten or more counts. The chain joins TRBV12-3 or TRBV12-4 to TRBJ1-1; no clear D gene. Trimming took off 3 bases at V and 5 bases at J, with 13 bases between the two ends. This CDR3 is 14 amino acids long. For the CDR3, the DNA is TGTGCCAGCAGTTTCGGCCGGAGGAAAACTGAAGCTTTCTTT. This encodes CASSFGRRKTEAFF.

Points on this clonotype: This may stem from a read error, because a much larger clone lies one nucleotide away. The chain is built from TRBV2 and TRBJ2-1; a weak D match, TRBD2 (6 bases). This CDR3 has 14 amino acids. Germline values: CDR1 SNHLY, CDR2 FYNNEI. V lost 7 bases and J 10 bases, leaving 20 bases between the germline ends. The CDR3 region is CASKSGEQPYEQFF. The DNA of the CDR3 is TGTGCCAGCAAATCGGGGGAGCAACCCTACGAGCAGTTCTTC. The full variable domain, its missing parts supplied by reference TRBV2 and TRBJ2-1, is EPEVTQTPSHQVTQMGQEVILRCVPISNHLYFYWYRQILGQKVEFLVSFYNNEISEKSEIFDDQFSVERPDGSNFTLKIRSTKLEDSAMYFCASKSGEQPYEQFFGPGTRLTVL.

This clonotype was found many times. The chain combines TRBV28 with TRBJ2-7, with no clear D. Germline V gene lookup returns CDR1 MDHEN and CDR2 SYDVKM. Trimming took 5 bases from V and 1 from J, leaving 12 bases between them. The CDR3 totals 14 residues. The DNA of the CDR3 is TGTGCCAGCAGTCTAAGACCCGATTCCTACGAGCAGTACTTC. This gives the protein CASSLRPDSYEQYF. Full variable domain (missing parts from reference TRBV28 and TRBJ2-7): DVKVTQSSRYLVKRTGEKVFLECVQDMDHENMFWYRQDPGLGLRLIYFSYDVKMKEKGDIPEGYSVSREKKERFSLILESASTNQTSMYLCASSLRPDSYEQYFGPGTRLTVT.

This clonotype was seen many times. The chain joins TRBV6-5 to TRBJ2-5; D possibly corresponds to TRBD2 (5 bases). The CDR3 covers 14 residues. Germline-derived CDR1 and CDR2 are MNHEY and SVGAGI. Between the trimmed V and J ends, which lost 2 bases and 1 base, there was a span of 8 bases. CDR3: CASSYSGGQETQYF. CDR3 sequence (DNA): TGTGCCAGCAGTTACAGCGGAGGCCAAGAGACCCAGTACTTC.

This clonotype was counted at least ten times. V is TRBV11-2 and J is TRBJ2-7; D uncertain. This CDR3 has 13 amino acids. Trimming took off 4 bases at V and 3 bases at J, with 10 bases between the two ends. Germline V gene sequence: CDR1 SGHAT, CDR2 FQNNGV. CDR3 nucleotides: TGTGCCAGCAGCTACGACGGATACTACGAGCAGTACTTC. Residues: CASSYDGYYEQYF.

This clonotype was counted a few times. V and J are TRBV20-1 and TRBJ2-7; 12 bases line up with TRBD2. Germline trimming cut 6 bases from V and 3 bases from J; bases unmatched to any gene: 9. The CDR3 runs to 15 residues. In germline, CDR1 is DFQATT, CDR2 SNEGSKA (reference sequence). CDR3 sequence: CSAVSLLAGGYEQYF. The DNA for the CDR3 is TGCAGTGCCGTGTCTTTACTAGCGGGAGGCTACGAGCAGTACTTC.

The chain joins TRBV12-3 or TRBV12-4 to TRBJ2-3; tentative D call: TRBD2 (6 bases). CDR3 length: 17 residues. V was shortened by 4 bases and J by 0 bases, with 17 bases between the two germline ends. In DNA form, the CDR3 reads TGTGCCAGCAGTTCCCGGTGGTTAGCGGAGAGCACAGATACGCAGTATTTT. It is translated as CASSSRWLAESTDTQYF.

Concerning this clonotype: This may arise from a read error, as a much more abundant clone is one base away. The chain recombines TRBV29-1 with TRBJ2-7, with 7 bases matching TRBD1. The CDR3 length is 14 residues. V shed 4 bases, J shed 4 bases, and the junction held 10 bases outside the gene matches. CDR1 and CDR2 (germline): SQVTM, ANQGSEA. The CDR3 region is CSVGPAGGGYEQYF. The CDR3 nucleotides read TGCAGCGTTGGACCGGCAGGGGGTGGGTACGAGCAGTACTTC.

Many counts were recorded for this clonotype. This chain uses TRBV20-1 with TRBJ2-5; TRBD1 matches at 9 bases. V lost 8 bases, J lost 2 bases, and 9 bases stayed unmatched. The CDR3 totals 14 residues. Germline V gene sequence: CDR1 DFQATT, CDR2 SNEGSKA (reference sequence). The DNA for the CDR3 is TGCAGTCCCTACGGGGGGACAGGGCAAGAGACCCAGTACTTC. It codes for CSPYGGTGQETQYF.

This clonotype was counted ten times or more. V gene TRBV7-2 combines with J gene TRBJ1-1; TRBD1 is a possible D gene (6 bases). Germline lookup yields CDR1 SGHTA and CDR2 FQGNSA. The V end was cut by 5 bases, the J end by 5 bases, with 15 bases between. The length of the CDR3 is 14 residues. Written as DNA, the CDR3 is TGTGCCAGCAGCCCCCCCGGGGGGGCTACTGAAGCTTTCTTT. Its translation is CASSPPGGATEAFF.

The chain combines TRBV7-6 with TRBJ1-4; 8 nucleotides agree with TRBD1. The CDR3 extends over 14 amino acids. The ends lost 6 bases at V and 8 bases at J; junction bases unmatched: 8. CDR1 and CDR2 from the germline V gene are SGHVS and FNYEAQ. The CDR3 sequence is CASSADRVREKLFF. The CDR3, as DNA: TGTGCCAGCAGTGCGGACAGGGTGAGGGAAAAACTGTTTTTT.

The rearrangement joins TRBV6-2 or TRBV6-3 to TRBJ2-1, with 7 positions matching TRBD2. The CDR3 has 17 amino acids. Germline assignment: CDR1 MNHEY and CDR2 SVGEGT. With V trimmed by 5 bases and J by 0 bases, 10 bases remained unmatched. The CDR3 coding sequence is TGTGCCAGCAGTGAACAACTAGCGAGGTTCTCCTACAATGAGCAGTTCTTC. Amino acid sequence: CASSEQLARFSYNEQFF.

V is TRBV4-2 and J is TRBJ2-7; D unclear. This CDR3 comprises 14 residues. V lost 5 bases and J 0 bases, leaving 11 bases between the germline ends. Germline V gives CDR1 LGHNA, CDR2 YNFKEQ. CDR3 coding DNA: TGTGCCAGCAGCGCACGAAGCAGCTCCTACGAGCAGTACTTC. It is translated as CASSARSSSYEQYF.

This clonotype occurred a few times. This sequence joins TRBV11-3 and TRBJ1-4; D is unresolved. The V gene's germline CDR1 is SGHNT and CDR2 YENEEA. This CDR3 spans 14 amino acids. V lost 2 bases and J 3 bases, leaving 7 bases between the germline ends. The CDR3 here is CASSLPSANEKLFF. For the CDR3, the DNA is TGTGCCAGCAGCTTACCCTCAGCTAATGAAAAACTGTTTTTT.

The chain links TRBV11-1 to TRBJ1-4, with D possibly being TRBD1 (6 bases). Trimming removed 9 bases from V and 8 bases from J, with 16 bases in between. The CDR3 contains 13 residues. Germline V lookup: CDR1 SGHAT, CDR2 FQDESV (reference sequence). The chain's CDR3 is CASSRGLEEKLFF. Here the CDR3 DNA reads TGTGCCAGTAGCCGGGGGCTGGAAGAAAAACTGTTTTTT.

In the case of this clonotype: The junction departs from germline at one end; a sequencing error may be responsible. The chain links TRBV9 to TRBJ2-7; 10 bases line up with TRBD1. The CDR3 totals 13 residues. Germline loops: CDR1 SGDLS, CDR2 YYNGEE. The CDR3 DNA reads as TGTGCCGGCAGCGGACAGGGGGCCTACGAGCAGTACTTC. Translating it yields CAGSGQGAYEQYF.

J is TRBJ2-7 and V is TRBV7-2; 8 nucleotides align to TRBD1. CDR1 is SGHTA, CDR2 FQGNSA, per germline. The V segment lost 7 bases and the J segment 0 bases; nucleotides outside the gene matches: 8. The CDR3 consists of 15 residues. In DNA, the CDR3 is TGTGCCAGCAACCGACAGGGGCCCCTCTCCTACGAGCAGTACTTC. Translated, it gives CASNRQGPLSYEQYF.

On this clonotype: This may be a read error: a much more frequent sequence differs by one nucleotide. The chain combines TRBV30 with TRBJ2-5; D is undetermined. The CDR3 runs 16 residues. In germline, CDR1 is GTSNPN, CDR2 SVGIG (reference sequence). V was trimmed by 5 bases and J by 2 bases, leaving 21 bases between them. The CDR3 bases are TGTGCCTGGGATCCGCCCCCAACGGTGGGGCAAGAGACCCAGTACTTC. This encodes CAWDPPPTVGQETQYF.

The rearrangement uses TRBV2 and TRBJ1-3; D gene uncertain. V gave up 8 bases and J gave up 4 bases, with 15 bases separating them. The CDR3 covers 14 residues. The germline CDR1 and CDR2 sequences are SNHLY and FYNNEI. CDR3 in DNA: TGTGCCAGCGAATCTGGGGTAGGAGGAAACACCATATATTTT. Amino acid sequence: CASESGVGGNTIYF.

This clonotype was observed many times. Here the CDR3 reads CASSLDLTEETQYF. The DNA of the CDR3 is TGTGCCAGCAGCTTAGATCTTACGGAAGAGACCCAGTACTTC. This chain uses TRBV11-2 with TRBJ2-5; D unclear. Germline CDR1 SGHAT, CDR2 FQNNGV. This CDR3 is built from 14 residues. V shed 0 bases and J shed 3 bases, with 8 bases lying between them.

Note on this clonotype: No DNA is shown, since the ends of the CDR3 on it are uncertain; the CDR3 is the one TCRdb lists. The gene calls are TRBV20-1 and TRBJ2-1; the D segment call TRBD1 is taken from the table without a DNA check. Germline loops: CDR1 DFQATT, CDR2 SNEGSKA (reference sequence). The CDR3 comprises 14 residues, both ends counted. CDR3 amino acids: CSASFGPGYNEQFF.

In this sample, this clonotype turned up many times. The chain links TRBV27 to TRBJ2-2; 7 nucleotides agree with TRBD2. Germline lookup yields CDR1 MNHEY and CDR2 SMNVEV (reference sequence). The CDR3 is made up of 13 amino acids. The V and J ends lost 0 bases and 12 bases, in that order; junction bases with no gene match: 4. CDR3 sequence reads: CASSLSPGRKLFF. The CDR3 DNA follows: TGTGCCAGCAGTTTATCTCCCGGGAGGAAGCTGTTTTTT.

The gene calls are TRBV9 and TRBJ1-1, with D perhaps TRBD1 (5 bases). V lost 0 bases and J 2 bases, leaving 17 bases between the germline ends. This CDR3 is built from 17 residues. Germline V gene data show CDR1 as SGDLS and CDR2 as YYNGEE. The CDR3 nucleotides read TGTGCCAGCAGCGTAGACCCAGTTGGGGGTATCAACACTGAAGCTTTCTTT. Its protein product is CASSVDPVGGINTEAFF.